Each of the 16 T cell receptor beta chains below was sequenced from the same sample in a study of a mutant IDH1 vaccine in newly diagnosed glioma. Assay used: immunoSEQ multiplex PCR; TCRdb lists only in-frame clones, some missing. Of around 50,000 clones listed, 86% are singletons. Sample time point: baseline, week 1 (first vaccination visit). Treatment of the sample: pre-vaccination baseline after standard-of-care therapy. The material was PBMCs, obtained from a glioma patient treated with radiotherapy, temozolomide or both. Receptors were obtained from a man in his forties with glioma.

The genes are TRBV19 and TRBJ1-5; tentatively, D is TRBD1 (6 bases). Germline CDR1 reads LNHDA; CDR2 reads SQIVND (reference sequence). The CDR3 length is 15 residues. V dropped 5 bases and J dropped 5 bases, with 16 bases sitting between them. The CDR3 spells CASSPGTGRDQPQHF. CDR3 coding DNA: TGTGCCAGTAGTCCAGGAACAGGGCGGGATCAGCCCCAGCATTTT.

The chain recombines TRBV7-3 with TRBJ1-1; D gene unclear. The CDR3 length is 13 residues. Germline V gives CDR1 SGHTA, CDR2 FQGTGA. Trimming left V 4 bases short and J 0 bases short, with 6 bases between. The CDR3 DNA follows: TGTGCCAGCAGCTCGCAAATGAACACTGAAGCTTTCTTT. Residues: CASSSQMNTEAFF.

The chain recombines TRBV7-9 with TRBJ2-1; TRBD2 agrees at 9 bases. The V segment lost 5 bases and the J segment 4 bases; nucleotides outside the gene matches: 6. This CDR3 is 15 amino acids long. Germline V CDR1 and CDR2: SEHNR, FQNEAQ (reference sequence). CDR3: CASSQSGRLYNEQFF. Written as DNA, the CDR3 is TGTGCCAGCAGCCAGAGCGGGAGGCTTTACAATGAGCAGTTCTTC.

The gene calls are TRBV5-5 and TRBJ2-7, with a possible D match to TRBD2 (7 bases). With 0 bases removed from V and 6 bases from J, the gap between germline ends came to 16 bases. In germline, CDR1 is SGHKS, CDR2 YYEKEE (reference sequence). The CDR3 runs to 15 residues. The DNA for the CDR3 is TGTGCCAGCAGCTTGGACACGCTAGGGGGGGCCGAGCAGTACTTC. It codes for CASSLDTLGGAEQYF.

This rearrangement joins TRBV19 to TRBJ1-1; D might be TRBD1 (5 bases). Germline lookup yields CDR1 LNHDA and CDR2 SQIVND (reference sequence). Trimming took off 5 bases at V and 7 bases at J, with 11 bases between the two ends. The CDR3 runs 12 residues. CDR3 amino acids: CASSATAFEAFF. The CDR3 DNA reads as TGTGCCAGTAGTGCGACAGCATTTGAAGCTTTCTTT.

The CDR3 nucleotides read TGTGCCAGCAGTGAAGTCTGGGACAGGGTTAATGAAGCTTTCTTT. This sequence encodes CASSEVWDRVNEAFF. The chain combines TRBV6-1 with TRBJ1-1; 9 bases fit TRBD1. The CDR3 loop spans 15 amino acids. V lost 1 base and J lost 7; bases outside the gene matches: 7. Germline-derived CDR1 and CDR2 are MNHNS and SASEGT.

This sequence joins TRBV11-2 and TRBJ1-5; possibly TRBD1 for D (5 bases). Trimming pared 0 bases from V and 6 bases from J, leaving 6 bases between. Germline assignment: CDR1 SGHAT and CDR2 FQNNGV. The CDR3 sequence is 13 residues long. The CDR3, as DNA: TGTGCCAGCAGCTTAGACAGGGCTCAGCCCCAGCATTTT. Encoded protein: CASSLDRAQPQHF.

This CDR3 reads CASSSGQAGRQTQYF. The DNA of the CDR3 is TGTGCCAGCAGCTCCGGACAGGCTGGAAGGCAGACCCAGTACTTC. The chain links TRBV5-4 to TRBJ2-5; 7 nucleotides line up with TRBD1. In germline, CDR1 is SGHNT, CDR2 YYREEE (reference sequence). The ends lost 3 bases at V and 6 bases at J; junction bases unmatched: 11. The CDR3 has 15 amino acids.

The rearrangement uses TRBV7-9 and TRBJ2-7; 8 bases are a match to TRBD2. The CDR3 covers 15 residues. Unmatched junction bases numbered 6, after V lost 5 bases and J lost 0 bases. CDR1 is SEHNR, CDR2 FQNEAQ, per germline (reference sequence). The CDR3 bases are TGTGCCAGCAGCGCCCTAGCGGGTACCTCCTACGAGCAGTACTTC. Translating gives CASSALAGTSYEQYF. Supplemented by reference TRBV7-9 and TRBJ2-7, the full variable domain reads DTGVSQNPRHKITKRGQNVTFRCDPISEHNRLYWYRQTLGQGPEFLTYFQNEAQLEKSRLLSDRFSAERPKGSFSTLEIQRTEQGDSAMYLCASSALAGTSYEQYFGPGTRLTVT.

This clone was detected once. The chain has TRBV5-6 and TRBJ1-3; D uncertain. CDR3 length equals 13 residues. The germline CDR1 and CDR2 sequences are SGHDT and YYEEEE. The ends were cut back, 2 bases at V and 4 bases at J, with 7 bases in the middle. The CDR3 is CASSFSHGNTIYF. The CDR3 DNA sequence: TGTGCCAGCAGCTTTTCACACGGAAACACCATATATTTT.

This sequence joins TRBV9 and TRBJ2-1; D may be TRBD1 or TRBD2 (5 bases each). This CDR3 has 15 amino acids. V was clipped by 0 bases and J by 7 bases, with 14 bases between them. Germline loops: CDR1 SGDLS, CDR2 YYNGEE. The CDR3 protein is CASSVALRGVNEQFF. DNA for the CDR3: TGTGCCAGCAGCGTAGCTTTGAGGGGCGTGAATGAGCAGTTCTTC.

This chain connects TRBV19 to TRBJ1-1, with a tentative D call TRBD1 (5 bases). V lost 3 bases and J 3 bases, leaving 11 bases between the germline ends. CDR3 size: 14 residues. Germline lookup yields CDR1 LNHDA and CDR2 SQIVND (reference sequence). The CDR3 DNA reads as TGTGCCAGTAGTATCATGGGGGTTGACACTGAAGCTTTCTTT. Residues: CASSIMGVDTEAFF. The full variable domain, rest sourced from reference TRBV19 and TRBJ1-1, is DGGITQSPKYLFRKEGQNVTLSCEQNLNHDAMYWYRQDPGQGLRLIYYSQIVNDFQKGDIAEGYSVSREKKESFPLTVTSAQKNPTAFYLCASSIMGVDTEAFFGQGTRLTVV.

V gene TRBV5-1 combines with J gene TRBJ2-7; maybe TRBD2 (6 bases). Trimming stripped 8 bases from V and 6 bases from J, with 15 bases between. Germline loops: CDR1 SGHRS, CDR2 YFSETQ. The CDR3 is 12 residues long. The CDR3 bases are TGCGCCAGGATGCTAGACGGGGGCGAGCAGTACTTC. As protein: CARMLDGGEQYF.

The chain employs TRBV10-3 and TRBJ2-1, with a tentative D call TRBD1 (6 bases). The CDR3 consists of 14 residues. The V end was cut by 6 bases, the J end by 0 bases, with 9 bases between. CDR1 is ENHRY, CDR2 SYGVKD, per germline. The CDR3 is CAIRDSVSYNEQFF. DNA for the CDR3: TGTGCCATCAGGGACAGCGTCTCCTACAATGAGCAGTTCTTC.

The gene calls are TRBV4-1 and TRBJ2-7, with 10 bases matching TRBD2. The CDR3 consists of 16 residues. V dropped 1 base and J dropped 4; count of bases not matched to a gene: 7. Germline CDR1 is MGHRA and CDR2 is YSYEKL. The CDR3 spells CASSQVLLAGVYEQYF. The DNA for the CDR3 is TGCGCCAGCAGCCAAGTTCTGCTAGCGGGAGTGTACGAGCAGTACTTC.

The CDR3 here is CASSQESPGSGANVLTF. The CDR3 nucleotides read TGCGCCAGCAGCCAAGAAAGCCCAGGTTCTGGGGCCAACGTCCTGACTTTC. This chain uses TRBV4-1 with TRBJ2-6; D remains unclear. The CDR3 extends over 17 amino acids. Trimming left V 0 bases short and J 1 base short, with 10 bases between. CDR1 is MGHRA, CDR2 YSYEKL, per germline.